The rows below give T cell receptor beta chains drawn from one sample of a study of blood T cells in healthy people across ages. One entry per CDR3 protein, called by TCRdb with MiXCR from the 5' RACE reads. The sample holds a few hundred thousand distinct CDR3 sequences, 27% seen once. Input material: blood. These TCRs come from a woman in her 70s in good health. Each CDR3 is given with its conserved first and last residue.

v_call	j_call	cdr3_aa
TRBV9	TRBJ2-5	CASSASTQETQYF
TRBV3-1	TRBJ2-4	CASSQAGTGAIQYF
TRBV7-2	TRBJ2-1	CASNSGSGGSYNEQFF
TRBV5-1	TRBJ2-7	CASSLATGKGSEQYF
TRBV12-3/TRBV12-4	TRBJ2-4	CASSLLMDSIQYF
TRBV10-3	TRBJ1-1	CAISVADGGNTEAFF
TRBV5-6	TRBJ1-6	CASTGRDSPLHF
TRBV20-1	TRBJ2-1	CSASKSGGNEQFF
TRBV7-6	TRBJ2-5	CASSLNGIGGGQETQYF
TRBV6-2/TRBV6-3	TRBJ1-1	CASSSGQVGLAEAFF
TRBV4-3	TRBJ2-4	CASRPGTSGGLGAKNIQYF
TRBV7-2	.	CASSSRTGVEETQYF
TRBV11-3	TRBJ1-1	CASSFLVGTEAFF
TRBV7-9	TRBJ2-5	CASSLGIVGIGETQYF
TRBV7-2	TRBJ2-5	CASSPFGKLAGGTETQYF
TRBV5-1	TRBJ1-1	CASGPGGLNTEAFF
TRBV28	TRBJ1-1	CASSLGGQLNTEAFF
TRBV6-5	TRBJ1-4	CASSYDARSRNEKLFF
TRBV3-1	TRBJ2-2	CASSPAGLNTGELFF
TRBV5-6	TRBJ1-2	CASSPVGGNYGYTF
TRBV7-3	TRBJ1-1	CASSLSRWTEAFF
TRBV20-1	.	CSAPRLVFSNEQFF
TRBV6-6	TRBJ2-5	CAIGGDEQETQYF
TRBV7-8	TRBJ2-3	CASSLVGAAMADTQYF
TRBV18	TRBJ2-5	CASSTGYQETQYF
TRBV7-2	TRBJ2-1	CASSLRWGADSDEQFF
TRBV4-3	TRBJ2-1	CASSQDWGESYNEQFF
TRBV20-1	TRBJ2-7	CSARLWAGGAYEQYF
TRBV5-1	TRBJ2-1	CASSLPGTGANEQFF
TRBV6-2/TRBV6-3	TRBJ2-3	CASSQRGTADLAQYF
TRBV20-1	TRBJ1-2	CSARGVNGYTF
TRBV7-6	TRBJ1-1	CASSTTRGTEAFF
TRBV11-3	TRBJ2-5	CASSLAASPVQYF
TRBV27	TRBJ2-7	CASRKGTGPYEQYF
TRBV7-9	TRBJ2-1	CASSYHSGGSYNEQFF
TRBV14	TRBJ2-3	CASSFGQGGDTQYF
TRBV20-1	TRBJ1-6	CSARRDRGSSPLHF
TRBV5-1	TRBJ1-3	CASSFLGGSGNTIYF
TRBV29-1	TRBJ1-1	CSVVYRQNTEAFF
TRBV10-3	TRBJ2-6	CAISESRNSGANVLTF
TRBV6-6	TRBJ2-5	CASSLEGTGQQTQYF
TRBV5-1	TRBJ2-4	CASSASPSTENIQYF
TRBV21-1	TRBJ2-5	CAIYRGGETQYF
TRBV7-2	TRBJ1-2	CASSLGTAYGYTF
TRBV4-3	TRBJ1-2	CASSQVGEGFPYGYTF
TRBV6-5	TRBJ1-5	CASSARQMGPQHF
TRBV7-9	TRBJ1-3	CASSLTDSRNTIYF
TRBV6-2/TRBV6-3	TRBJ2-2	CASTPYIPTRGELFF
TRBV13	TRBJ2-5	CASSLGGRSRETQYF
TRBV6-6	TRBJ1-1	CASSYPTRGLTEAFF
TRBV5-1	TRBJ1-4	CASRSGGATNEKLFF
TRBV7-2	.	CASSQDKFYEQYF
TRBV7-9	TRBJ1-6	CASSLEGQGIHSPLHF
TRBV2	TRBJ2-5	CASSRRPGQQETQYF
TRBV20-1	TRBJ2-7	CSAIRTGGYEQYF
TRBV12-3/TRBV12-4	TRBJ2-1	CASSLSGGARHEQFF
TRBV2	TRBJ2-5	CASSYRLQTGETQYF
TRBV4-3	TRBJ1-1	CASSPGPTSTEAFF
TRBV11-2	TRBJ2-1	CASSLDSSAGGTLYSYNEQFF